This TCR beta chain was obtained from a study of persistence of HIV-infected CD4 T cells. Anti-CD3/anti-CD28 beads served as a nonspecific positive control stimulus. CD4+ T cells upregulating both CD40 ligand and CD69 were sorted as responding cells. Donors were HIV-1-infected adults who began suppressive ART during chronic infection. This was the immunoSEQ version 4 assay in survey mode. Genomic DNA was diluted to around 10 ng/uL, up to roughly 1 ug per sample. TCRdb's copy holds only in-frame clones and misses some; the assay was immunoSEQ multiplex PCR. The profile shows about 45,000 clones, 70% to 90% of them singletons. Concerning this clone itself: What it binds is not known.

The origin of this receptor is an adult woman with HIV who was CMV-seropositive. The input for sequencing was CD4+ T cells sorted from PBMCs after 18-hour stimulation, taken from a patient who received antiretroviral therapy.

The CDR3 sequence: CAWSALGVSGGYTF. The CDR3 DNA follows: TGTGCCTGGAGTGCTCTGGGGGTTTCGGGGGGCTACACCTTC. V is TRBV30 and J is TRBJ1-2, with D possibly TRBD1 on 5 matching bases. Trimming removed 1 base at V and 8 bases at J, with 17 bases between. CDR1 is GTSNPN and CDR2 is SVGIG in the germline V gene (reference sequence). The CDR3 sequence is 14 residues long.